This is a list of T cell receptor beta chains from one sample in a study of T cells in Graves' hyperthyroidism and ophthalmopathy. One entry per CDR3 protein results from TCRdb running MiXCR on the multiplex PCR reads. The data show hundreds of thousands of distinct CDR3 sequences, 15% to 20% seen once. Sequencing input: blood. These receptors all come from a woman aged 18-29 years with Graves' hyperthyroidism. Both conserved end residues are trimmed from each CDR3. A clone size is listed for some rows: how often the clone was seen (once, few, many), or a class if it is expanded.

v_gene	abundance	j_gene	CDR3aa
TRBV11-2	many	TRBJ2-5	ASSLEGIGLKTQY
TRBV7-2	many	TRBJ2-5	ASSLSLAGRFRLETQY
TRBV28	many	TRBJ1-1	ASSTPDSPEAF
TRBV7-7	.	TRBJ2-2	ASSLARPGLASDGELF
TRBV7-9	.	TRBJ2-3	ASSWTTPSTDTQY
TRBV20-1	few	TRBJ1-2	SAGFGRRVNGYT
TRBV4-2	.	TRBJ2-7	ASSQEGQDVGIYEQY
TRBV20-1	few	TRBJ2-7	SASRGLAGEIFYEQY
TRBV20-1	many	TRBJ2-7	SASYRGLYEQY
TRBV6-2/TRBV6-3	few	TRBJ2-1	ASRSGQGVYYEQF
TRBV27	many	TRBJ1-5	ASSLPDSNQPQH
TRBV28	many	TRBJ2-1	ASNPSLAGGREQF
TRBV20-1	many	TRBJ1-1	SAKGGYTESF
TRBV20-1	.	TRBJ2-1	SAGGEGYYNEQF
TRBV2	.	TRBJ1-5	ASSVGFRAYSNQPQH
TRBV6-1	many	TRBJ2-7	ASSRNRDATYEQY
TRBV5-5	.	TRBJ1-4	ASGLDPRSEKLF
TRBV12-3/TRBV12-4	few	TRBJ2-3	ASSLPDRGTDTQY
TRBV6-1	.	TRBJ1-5	ATRGSPSNQPQH
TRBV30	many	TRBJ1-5	AWSVRDNSNQPQH
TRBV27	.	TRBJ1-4	ASSRGQPATNEKLF
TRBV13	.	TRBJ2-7	ASSVFSSSYEQY
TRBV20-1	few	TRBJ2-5	SANSGTSGSSYAQTQY
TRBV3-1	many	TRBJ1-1	ASSTGVTEAF
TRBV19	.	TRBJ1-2	ASSVPRGENYGYT
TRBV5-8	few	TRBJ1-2	ASSPREADYGYT
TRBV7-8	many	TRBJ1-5	ASSLSWTPSNQPQH
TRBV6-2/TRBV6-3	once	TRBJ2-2	ASTIRAGTNTGELF
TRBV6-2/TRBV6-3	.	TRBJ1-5	ASPPQH
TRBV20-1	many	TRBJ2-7	SATKQGDEQY
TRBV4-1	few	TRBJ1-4	ASSQDRLANEKLF
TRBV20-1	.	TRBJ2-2	SASQAGPTGELF
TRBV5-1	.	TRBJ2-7	ASSLGPCEQY
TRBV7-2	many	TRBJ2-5	ASSSGAQETQY
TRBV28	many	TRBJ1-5	ASSLSRVNQPQH
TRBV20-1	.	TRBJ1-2	SAHYRDSYGYT
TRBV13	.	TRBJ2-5	ASSFGGNQETQY
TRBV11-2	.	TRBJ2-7	ASSLGGKRWNYEQY